The T cell receptor beta chain under discussion was sequenced for a study of tissue T cells after allogeneic stem cell transplantation. Study-wide background: Samples with visible lymphocytes on H&E were prioritized for sequencing. Study findings and constraints: Tissue-detected TCR repertoire was only partly captured by blood and spleen T cells. Anatomically similar tissues had similar TCR repertoires within each patient.

Sequencing used immunoSEQ multiplex PCR; TCRdb keeps in-frame clones, though not all of them. The data show 2,500 or so clones, 72% seen once. Adult allogeneic hematopoietic cell transplant recipients with steroid-refractory graft-versus-host disease were prospectively enrolled for research autopsy. Remarks on this clone: The antigen is not known.

Germline CDR1 LGHNA, CDR2 YSLEER. Trimming cost V 4 bases and J 8 bases, with 17 bases left between them. The CDR3 has 15 residues. This specimen consisted of colon tissue, obtained at autopsy. The chain employs TRBV4-3 and TRBJ1-4, with a weak D call TRBD1 (5 bases). This clonotype was sampled from a male patient older than 55 with steroid-refractory graft-versus-host disease after an allogeneic stem cell transplant. Among the T cells, some may be from the graft donor. CDR3 in amino acids: CASSRSGTEGEKLFF. The DNA of the CDR3 is TGCGCCAGCAGCCGTAGTGGGACGGAGGGGGAAAAACTGTTTTTT.